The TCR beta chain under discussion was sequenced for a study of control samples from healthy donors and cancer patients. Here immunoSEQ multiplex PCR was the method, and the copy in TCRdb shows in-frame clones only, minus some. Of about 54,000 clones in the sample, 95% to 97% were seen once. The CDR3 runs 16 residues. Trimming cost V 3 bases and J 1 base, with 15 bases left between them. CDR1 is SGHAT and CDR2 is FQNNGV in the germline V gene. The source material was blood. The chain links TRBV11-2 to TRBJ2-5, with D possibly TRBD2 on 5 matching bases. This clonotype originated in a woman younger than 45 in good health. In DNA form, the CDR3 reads TGTGCCAGCAGCTTCCCAGCGGTCAGCTCCCAAGAGACCCAGTACTTC. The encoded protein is CASSFPAVSSQETQYF. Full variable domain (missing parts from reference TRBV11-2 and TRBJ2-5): EAGVAQSPRYKIIEKRQSVAFWCNPISGHATLYWYQQILGQGPKLLIQFQNNGVVDDSQLPKDRFSAERLKGVDSTLKIQPAKLEDSAVYLCASSFPAVSSQETQYFGPGTRLLVL.